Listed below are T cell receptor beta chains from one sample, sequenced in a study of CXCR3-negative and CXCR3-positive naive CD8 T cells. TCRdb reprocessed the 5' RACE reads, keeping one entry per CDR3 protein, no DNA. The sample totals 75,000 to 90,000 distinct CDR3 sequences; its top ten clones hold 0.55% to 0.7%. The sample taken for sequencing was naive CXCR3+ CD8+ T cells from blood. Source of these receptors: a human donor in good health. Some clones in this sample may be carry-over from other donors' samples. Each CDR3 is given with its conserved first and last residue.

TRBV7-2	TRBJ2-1	CASSPSPGDEAYNEQFF
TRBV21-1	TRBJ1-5	CASSKGVGRRSSNQPQHF
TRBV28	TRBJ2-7	CASSSLFSGRIEQYF
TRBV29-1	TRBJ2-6	CSVVPRAGANVLTF
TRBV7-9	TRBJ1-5	CASSFGDQPQHF
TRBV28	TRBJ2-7	CASSLRGPSYEQYF
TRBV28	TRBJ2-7	CASRPTSGGYEQYF
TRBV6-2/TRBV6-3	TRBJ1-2	CASSQGLLEDYGYTF
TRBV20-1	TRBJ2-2	CSANNPGLATGELFF
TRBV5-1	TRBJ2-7	CASSLARGNEQYF
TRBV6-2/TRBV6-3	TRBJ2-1	CASNGFLSSYNEQFF
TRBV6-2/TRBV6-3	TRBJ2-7	CASSPTWGTYEQYF
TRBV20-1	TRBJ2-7	CSARDRWGRGVSSEQYF
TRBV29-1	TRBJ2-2	CSVRWQATGELFF
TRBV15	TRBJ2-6	CGTRSSGANVLTF
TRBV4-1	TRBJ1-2	CASSQGERTNYGYTF
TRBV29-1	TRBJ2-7	CSARDDYYEQYF
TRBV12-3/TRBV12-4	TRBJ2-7	CASSRQGDEQYF
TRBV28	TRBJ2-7	CASSLGGGRGHEQYF
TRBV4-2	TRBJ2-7	CASSQVGKGSYYEQYF
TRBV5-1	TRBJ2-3	CASSLVRGSTDTQYF
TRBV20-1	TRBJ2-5	CSATGSGSGGETQYF
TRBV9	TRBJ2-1	CASSVGRGNEQFF
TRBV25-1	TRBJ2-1	CASSVLADLYNEQFF
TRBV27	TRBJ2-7	CASSPRGTSGAYEQYF
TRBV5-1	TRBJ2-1	CASSLAGSSYNEQFF
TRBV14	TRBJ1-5	CASSQVMKRVASNQPQHF
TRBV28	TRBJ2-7	CASSLGSGQGYEQYF
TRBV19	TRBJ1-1	CASSIGFSLNTEAFF
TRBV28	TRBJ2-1	CASKAPSSYNEQFF
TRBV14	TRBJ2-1	CASSQVMVWTSSHEQFF
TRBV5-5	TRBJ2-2	CASSPLRVLSGELFF
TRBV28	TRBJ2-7	CASSLGGTSDEQYF
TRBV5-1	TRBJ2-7	CASSFGDEQYF
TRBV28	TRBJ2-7	CASSLGWVTYEQYF
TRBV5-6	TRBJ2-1	CASSRTAYNEQFF
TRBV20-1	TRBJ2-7	CSARGREVVHEQYF
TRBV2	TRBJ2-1	CASSEAKGSYNEQFF
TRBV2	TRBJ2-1	CASSQRPTGDPLIEQFF
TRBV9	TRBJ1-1	CASSVPGNTEAFF
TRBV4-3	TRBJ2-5	CASSQDGATQETQYF
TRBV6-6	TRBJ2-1	CAGSQLRTDYNEQFF
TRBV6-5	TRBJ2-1	CASSTESGAGTTWNEQFF
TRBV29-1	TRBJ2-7	CSVTGRLADTTYEQYF
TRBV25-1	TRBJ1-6	CASSDRGTGNSPLHF
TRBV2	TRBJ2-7	CASIGWSYEQYF
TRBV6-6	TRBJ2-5	CAAGDRQETQYF
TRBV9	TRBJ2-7	CASSARPWWYF
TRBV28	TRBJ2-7	CASSLSAQQYF
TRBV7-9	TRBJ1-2	CASSLGIGGYTF
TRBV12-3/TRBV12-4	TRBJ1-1	CASSFRGLEAFF
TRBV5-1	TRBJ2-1	CASSFRDEQFF
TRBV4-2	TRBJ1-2	CASSQDLGKGYGYTF
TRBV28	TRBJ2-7	CASSSRRLGGYEQYF
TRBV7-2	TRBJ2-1	CASSLATVTYNEQFF